This TCR beta chain comes out of a study of CD8 T cells in ankylosing spondylitis. Study-level points and caveats: Within ankylosing spondylitis blood, a TCR beta motif made up of eight or nine highly homologous variants appeared to be characteristic.

The CDR3 totals 14 residues. V was clipped by 6 bases and J by 4 bases; unmatched bases: 3. Regarding this clonotype: Its target is unknown.

Each CDR3 protein is one row after TCRdb ran MiXCR on the 5' RACE reads. The sample has approximately 550,000 distinct CDR3 sequences, about 13% seen once. The chain combines TRBV12-3 or TRBV12-4 with TRBJ2-3; 11 nucleotides match TRBD2. The sample comprised blood, either unsorted or a sorted T cell fraction (not recorded which). The origin of this receptor is a male donor with ankylosing spondylitis. CDR3 region: CASRLAGDSDTQYF. The CDR3 coding sequence is TGTGCCAGCAGACTAGCGGGAGACTCAGATACGCAGTATTTT.